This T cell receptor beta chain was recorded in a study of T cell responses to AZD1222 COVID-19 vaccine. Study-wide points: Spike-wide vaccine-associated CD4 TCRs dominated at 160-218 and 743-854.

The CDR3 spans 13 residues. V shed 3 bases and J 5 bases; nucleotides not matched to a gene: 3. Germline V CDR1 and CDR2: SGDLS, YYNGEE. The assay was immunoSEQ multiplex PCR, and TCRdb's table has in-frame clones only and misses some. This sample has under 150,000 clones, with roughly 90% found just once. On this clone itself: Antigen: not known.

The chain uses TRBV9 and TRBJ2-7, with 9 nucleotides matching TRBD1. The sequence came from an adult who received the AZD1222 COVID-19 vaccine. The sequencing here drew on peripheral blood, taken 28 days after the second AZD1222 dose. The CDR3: CASSGGQGDEQYF. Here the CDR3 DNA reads TGTGCCAGCAGCGGGGGACAGGGCGACGAGCAGTACTTC.